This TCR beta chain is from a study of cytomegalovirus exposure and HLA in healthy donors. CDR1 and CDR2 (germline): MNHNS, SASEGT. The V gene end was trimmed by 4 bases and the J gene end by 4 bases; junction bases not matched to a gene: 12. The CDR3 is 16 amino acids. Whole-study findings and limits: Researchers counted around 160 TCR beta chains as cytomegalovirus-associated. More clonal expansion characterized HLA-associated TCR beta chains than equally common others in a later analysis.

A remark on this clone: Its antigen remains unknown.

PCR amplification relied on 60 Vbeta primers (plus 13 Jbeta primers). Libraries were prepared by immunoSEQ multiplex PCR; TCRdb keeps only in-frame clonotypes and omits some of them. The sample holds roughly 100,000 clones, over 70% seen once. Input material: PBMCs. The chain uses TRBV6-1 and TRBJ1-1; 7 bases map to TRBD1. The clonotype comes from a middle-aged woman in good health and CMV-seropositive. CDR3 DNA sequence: TGTGCCAGCAGTGGACGGGCCGGGACAGAGGGCACTGAAGCTTTCTTT. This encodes CASSGRAGTEGTEAFF.